The 4 T cell receptor beta chains reported below all come from one sample, sequenced in a study of T cell responses to AZD1222 COVID-19 vaccine. Generated by immunoSEQ multiplex PCR, the TCRdb table keeps only in-frame clones and is missing some. The sample lists some 130,000 clones; roughly nine tenths were seen once. The specimen was peripheral blood, collected on day 0 of AZD1222 vaccination. The receptors here all came from an adult in good health.

The J gene is TRBJ2-5, the V gene TRBV28; D may match TRBD1 or TRBD2 (5 bases each). CDR3 size: 17 residues. Trimming took 5 bases from V and 2 from J, leaving 21 bases between them. Germline V gene sequence: CDR1 MDHEN, CDR2 SYDVKM. CDR3 sequence (DNA): TGTGCCAGCAGTCCGGTTACCAGGGAGAGAGAGCAAGAGACCCAGTACTTC. Translation gives CASSPVTREREQETQYF. The full variable domain, completed using reference TRBV28 and TRBJ2-5, is DVKVTQSSRYLVKRTGEKVFLECVQDMDHENMFWYRQDPGLGLRLIYFSYDVKMKEKGDIPEGYSVSREKKERFSLILESASTNQTSMYLCASSPVTREREQETQYFGPGTRLLVL.

V is TRBV7-2 and J is TRBJ1-1; D call uncertain. This CDR3 region has 13 residues. V was cut by 4 bases and J by 1 base, with 7 bases left in between. Germline assignment: CDR1 SGHTA and CDR2 FQGNSA. The CDR3 region is CASSSEANTEAFF. In nucleotides, the CDR3 is TGTGCCAGCAGCTCGGAGGCGAACACTGAAGCTTTCTTT. The whole variable domain, filled in from reference TRBV7-2 and TRBJ1-1, reads GAGVSQSPSNKVTEKGKDVELRCDPISGHTALYWYRQSLGQGLEFLIYFQGNSAPDKSGLPSDRFSAERTGGSVSTLTIQRTQQEDSAVYLCASSSEANTEAFFGQGTRLTVV.

CDR3 DNA sequence: TGTGCCAGCAGTGCAGGGGGTCAGCCCCAGCATTTT. Encoded protein: CASSAGGQPQHF. The chain combines TRBV28 with TRBJ1-5; 7 nucleotides agree with TRBD1. Germline CDR1 MDHEN, CDR2 SYDVKM. J was trimmed by 6 bases and V by 5 bases; bases with no gene match: 1. The CDR3 has 12 residues.

The CDR3: CASSPLVGPYEQYF. CDR3 in DNA: TGTGCCAGCAGCCCCCTCGTAGGGCCCTACGAGCAGTACTTC. The rearrangement joins TRBV9 to TRBJ2-7; D is undetermined. V was cut by 4 bases and J by 2 bases, with 13 bases left in between. In germline, CDR1 is SGDLS, CDR2 YYNGEE. The CDR3 extends over 14 amino acids.